The rows below give T cell receptor beta chains drawn from one sample of a study of cytomegalovirus exposure and HLA in healthy donors. Libraries were prepared by immunoSEQ multiplex PCR; TCRdb keeps only in-frame clonotypes and omits some of them. The table includes 130,000 to 150,000 clones, roughly 80% detected once. Sequencing was performed on PBMCs. The receptors here all came from a man in his forties in good health and CMV-seropositive. Each CDR3 is given with its conserved first and last residue. Fields, in order: clone size, J gene, D gene, V gene, CDR3 protein, CDR3 DNA. D genes are given only for firm matches. Where a row states a size, it is once, few, many or the class of an expanded clone; other rows omit it.

- | TRBJ2-5 | TRBD1 | TRBV4-3 | CASSQEPPYFGQGGETQYF | TGCGCCAGCAGCCAAGAACCACCCTACTTCGGACAGGGGGGAGAGACCCAGTACTTC
- | TRBJ1-1 | - | TRBV7-9 | CASSLALPGKSTEAFF | TGTGCCAGCAGCTTAGCTCTTCCAGGGAAGAGCACTGAAGCTTTCTTT
- | TRBJ2-3 | - | TRBV7-6 | CASSPSVRTDTQYF | TGTGCCAGCAGCCCTAGCGTTCGCACAGATACGCAGTATTTT
- | TRBJ2-7 | - | TRBV27 | CASSLGFSYEQYF | TGTGCCAGCAGTTTAGGCTTCTCCTACGAGCAGTACTTC
- | TRBJ2-7 | - | TRBV27 | CASSWSSYEQYF | TGTGCCAGCAGTTGGAGCTCCTACGAGCAGTACTTC
- | TRBJ2-1 | - | TRBV27 | CASSPLPVSGLSYNEQFF | TGTGCCAGCAGTCCGCTTCCGGTGAGCGGGCTATCCTACAATGAGCAGTTCTTC
- | TRBJ2-5 | TRBD1 | TRBV28 | CASIGDSQETQYF | TGTGCCAGCATCGGGGACAGCCAAGAGACCCAGTACTTC
- | TRBJ1-5 | - | TRBV21-1 | CASSKNWAQGGNQPQHF | TGTGCCAGCAGCAAAAATTGGGCCCAGGGCGGCAATCAGCCCCAGCATTTT
once | TRBJ2-4 | TRBD2 | TRBV28 | CATGRRGGKNIQYF | TGTGCCACCGGAAGGCGCGGGGGCAAAAACATTCAGTACTTC
- | TRBJ2-3 | TRBD2 | TRBV5-5 | CASSLMSSGTQYF | TGTGCCAGCAGCTTGATGTCTAGCGGTACGCAGTATTTT
- | TRBJ2-1 | TRBD2 | TRBV11-3 | CASSLGGLAGEEQFF | TGTGCCAGCAGCTTAGGGGGACTAGCGGGAGAAGAGCAGTTCTTC
- | TRBJ2-5 | TRBD1 | TRBV27 | CASSPSYRGAETQYF | TGTGCCAGCAGTCCATCATACAGGGGGGCAGAGACCCAGTACTTC
- | TRBJ2-7 | TRBD2 | TRBV4-3 | CASSQVPLTSGGYEQYF | TGCGCCAGCAGCCAAGTCCCCTTGACTAGCGGGGGTTACGAGCAGTACTTC
- | TRBJ2-1 | - | TRBV9 | CASSVVGGSYNEQFF | TGTGCCAGCAGCGTAGTGGGGGGCTCCTACAATGAGCAGTTCTTC
- | TRBJ1-1 | TRBD1 | TRBV9 | CASSEGRQGGTEAFF | TGTGCCAGCAGCGAGGGGCGACAGGGTGGTACTGAAGCTTTCTTT
once | TRBJ1-4 | TRBD1 | TRBV7-9 | CSSRSGGSTNEKLFF | TGTTCCAGCCGCTCAGGGGGATCAACTAATGAAAAACTGTTTTTT
- | TRBJ2-7 | - | TRBV2 | CASGGSAAYEQYF | TGTGCCAGCGGTGGTAGCGCAGCCTACGAGCAGTACTTC
- | TRBJ2-7 | TRBD2 | TRBV28 | CASISGSTYEQYF | TGTGCCAGCATTAGCGGGAGTACCTACGAGCAGTACTTC
- | TRBJ2-3 | - | TRBV9 | CASSVGGPSRTDTQYF | TGTGCCAGCAGCGTAGGGGGGCCAAGTCGCACAGATACGCAGTATTTT
- | TRBJ2-1 | TRBD1 | TRBV7-9 | CASSSRQGAIYNEQFF | TGTGCCAGCAGCTCTCGACAGGGGGCGATCTACAATGAGCAGTTCTTC
- | TRBJ2-1 | - | TRBV10-1 | CASSEGRRNNEQFF | TGCGCCAGCAGTGAGGGGCGAAGGAACAATGAGCAGTTCTTC
- | TRBJ2-5 | - | TRBV2 | CASSEAVREQYF | TGTGCCAGCAGTGAAGCAGTGCGCGAGCAATACTTC
- | TRBJ2-1 | TRBD1 | TRBV10-3 | CAIRKQGANEQFF | TGTGCCATCAGAAAGCAGGGGGCCAATGAGCAGTTCTTC
- | TRBJ1-5 | - | TRBV28 | CASRLLGTLNQPQHF | TGTGCCAGCAGGCTCCTCGGGACACTTAATCAGCCCCAGCATTTT
- | TRBJ2-3 | TRBD1 | TRBV5-6 | CASSLTGAGGADTQYF | TGTGCCAGCAGCTTAACTGGCGCAGGGGGAGCGGATACGCAGTATTTT
- | TRBJ2-1 | TRBD2 | TRBV7-2 | CASSLAEGTIRFNEQFF | TGTGCCAGCAGCTTAGCAGAGGGGACTATCAGGTTCAATGAGCAGTTCTTC
- | TRBJ2-2 | - | TRBV6-6 | CASSYPKNTGELFF | TGTGCCAGCAGTTACCCCAAGAACACCGGGGAGCTGTTTTTT
- | TRBJ1-4 | - | TRBV5-5 | CASSLDPSGANEKLFF | TGTGCCAGCAGCTTGGATCCGTCAGGGGCTAATGAAAAACTGTTTTTT
- | TRBJ2-4 | - | TRBV28 | CASSLSGPDIQYF | TGTGCCAGCAGTTTGTCAGGGCCAGACATTCAGTACTTC
- | TRBJ1-1 | - | TRBV30 | CAWGQYTEAFF | TGTGCCTGGGGACAGTACACTGAAGCTTTCTTT
- | TRBJ2-6 | TRBD2 | TRBV4-3 | CASSQELAGASGANGLTF | TGCGCCAGCAGCCAAGAACTAGCGGGAGCCTCTGGGGCCAACGGCCTGACTTTC
- | TRBJ2-5 | - | TRBV5-6 | CASSLSSEETQYF | TGTGCCAGCAGCTTGTCCTCCGAGGAGACCCAGTACTTC
- | TRBJ2-1 | TRBD2 | TRBV9 | CASSATSGHNEQFF | TGTGCCAGCAGCGCGACTAGCGGACACAATGAGCAGTTCTTC
- | TRBJ1-2 | TRBD1 | TRBV9 | CASSLRTGLYGYTF | TGTGCCAGCAGCCTCCGGACAGGCCTCTATGGCTACACCTTC
few | TRBJ2-7 | - | TRBV7-8 | CASRRLDYYEQYF | TGTGCCAGCAGACGACTGGATTACTACGAGCAGTACTTC
- | TRBJ1-5 | - | TRBV7-9 | CASSLGATDQPQHF | TGTGCCAGCAGCTTAGGGGCGACAGATCAGCCCCAGCATTTT
few | TRBJ2-1 | TRBD2 | TRBV11-3 | CASSQRTSGTNEQFF | TGTGCCAGCAGCCAGAGGACTAGCGGGACGAATGAGCAGTTCTTC
- | TRBJ2-7 | - | TRBV9 | CASSVGGGEQYF | TGTGCCAGCAGCGTAGGGGGAGGCGAGCAGTACTTC
once | TRBJ2-1 | TRBD2 | TRBV7-9 | CASSLTAGGNEQFF | TGTGCCAGCAGCCTCACAGCGGGAGGGAATGAGCAGTTCTTC
- | TRBJ1-5 | - | TRBV28 | CASSYLAGGDIGNQPQHF | TGTGCCAGCAGCTACCTTGCGGGGGGCGATATCGGAAATCAGCCCCAGCATTTT
few | TRBJ1-1 | TRBD1 | TRBV7-3 | CASSQGQGNTEAFF | TGTGCCAGCAGCCAAGGACAGGGGAACACTGAAGCTTTCTTT
- | TRBJ2-2 | - | TRBV21-1 | CASSKVMRGPWTGELFF | TGTGCCAGCAGCAAAGTCATGAGGGGGCCGTGGACCGGGGAGCTGTTTTTT
- | TRBJ1-1 | - | TRBV28 | CASSSTGDTEAFF | TGTGCCAGCAGTTCGACAGGTGATACTGAAGCTTTCTTT
once | TRBJ2-3 | - | TRBV5-1 | CASSLGRTTDTQYF | TGCGCCAGCAGCTTGGGGAGGACCACAGATACGCAGTATTTT
once | TRBJ2-1 | - | TRBV19 | CASSIGRGNEQFF | TGTGCCAGTAGTATAGGGAGAGGCAATGAGCAGTTCTTC
- | TRBJ1-4 | TRBD1 | TRBV7-9 | CASSFGTGLNEKLFF | TGTGCCAGCAGCTTCGGGACAGGGCTTAATGAAAAACTGTTTTTT
once | TRBJ2-7 | TRBD2 | TRBV2 | CASSEVSRGYEQYF | TGTGCCAGCAGTGAAGTCTCGCGGGGGTACGAGCAGTACTTC
- | TRBJ2-7 | TRBD1 | TRBV9 | CASSVEGQGADEQYF | TGTGCCAGCAGCGTAGAAGGACAGGGGGCCGACGAGCAGTACTTC
- | TRBJ2-3 | TRBD2 | TRBV6-1 | CASSSGRRVTDTQYF | TGTGCCAGCAGTAGCGGGAGGCGGGTCACAGATACGCAGTATTTT
- | TRBJ2-3 | TRBD2 | TRBV7-3 | CASSTSGRDTQYF | TGTGCCAGCAGCACTAGCGGGAGGGATACGCAGTATTTT